This T cell receptor beta chain was captured by sequencing in a study of OX40 agonist ivuxolimab in advanced cancers. As for the study in general: The study reported partial responses in three patients: one hepatocellular carcinoma, two cutaneous melanoma.

CDR1 and CDR2 from the germline V gene are SGDLS and YYNGEE. There are 15 residues in the CDR3. Trimming cost V 3 bases and J 8 bases, with 17 bases left between them. A remark on this clone: The target antigen is unknown.

Points from the study as a whole: Clones of CD4+ and CD8+ blood T cells grew by week 6 at doses of 0.1 to 3.0 mg/kg.

The repertoire was sequenced with immunoSEQ multiplex PCR; TCRdb's copy has only in-frame clones and lacks some. The table has 90,000 to 95,000 clones, more than 70% seen once; the top ten hold 3.5% to 5.5%. This receptor was obtained from an adult with an advanced solid tumor such as melanoma, head and neck, liver or kidney cancer. The chain recombines TRBV9 with TRBJ1-4, with TRBD1 as a possible D gene (5 bases). The sample consisted of CD4+ or CD8+ T cells sorted from blood, taken in a trial of the OX40 agonist ivuxolimab. The DNA of the CDR3 is TGTGCCAGCAGCGCCGGGCAGGGTCAGAAGGAAAAACTGTTTTTT. This encodes CASSAGQGQKEKLFF.